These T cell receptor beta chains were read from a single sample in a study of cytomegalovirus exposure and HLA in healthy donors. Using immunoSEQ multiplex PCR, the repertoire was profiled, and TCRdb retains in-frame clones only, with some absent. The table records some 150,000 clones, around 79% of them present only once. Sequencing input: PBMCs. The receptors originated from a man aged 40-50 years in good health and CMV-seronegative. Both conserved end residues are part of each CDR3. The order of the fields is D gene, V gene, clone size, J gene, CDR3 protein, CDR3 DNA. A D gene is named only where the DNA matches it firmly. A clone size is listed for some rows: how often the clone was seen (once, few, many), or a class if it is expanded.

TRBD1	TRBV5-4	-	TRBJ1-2	CASGIQGGRGYTF	TGTGCCAGCGGAATACAGGGGGGTAGGGGCTACACCTTC
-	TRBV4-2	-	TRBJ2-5	CASSQDPPGETQYF	TGTGCCAGCAGCCAAGACCCGCCAGGGGAGACCCAGTACTTC
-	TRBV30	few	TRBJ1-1	CAWRGGTEAFF	TGTGCCTGGCGGGGGGGCACTGAAGCTTTCTTT
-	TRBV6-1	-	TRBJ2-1	CASRYRAKQFF	TGTGCCAGCAGGTACAGGGCCAAGCAGTTCTTC
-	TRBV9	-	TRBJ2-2	CASSVNGGVNTGELFF	TGTGCCAGCAGCGTAAATGGCGGGGTTAACACCGGGGAGCTGTTTTTT
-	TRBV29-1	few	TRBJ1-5	CSVEGHRADQPQHF	TGCAGCGTTGAAGGCCACAGGGCGGATCAGCCCCAGCATTTT
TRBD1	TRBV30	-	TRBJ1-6	CAWSKGTGQSPLHF	TGTGCCTGGAGCAAGGGGACAGGTCAATCACCCCTCCACTTT
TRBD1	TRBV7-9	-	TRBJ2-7	CASSHRDRAYEQYF	TGTGCCAGCAGCCACCGGGACAGGGCTTACGAGCAGTACTTC
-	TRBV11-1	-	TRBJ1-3	CASSPGGDTIYF	TGTGCCAGCAGCCCTGGAGGGGACACCATATATTTT
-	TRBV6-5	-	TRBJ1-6	CASRGLTLNNSPLHF	TGTGCCAGCAGGGGCCTTACACTTAATAATTCACCCCTCCACTTT
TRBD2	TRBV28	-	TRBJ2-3	CASSSPGLHTDTQYF	TGTGCCAGCAGTTCGCCGGGACTACACACAGATACGCAGTATTTT
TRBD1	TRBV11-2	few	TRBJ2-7	CASSPTGLGHEQYF	TGTGCCAGCAGCCCGACAGGGCTTGGGCACGAGCAGTACTTC
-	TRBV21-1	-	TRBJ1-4	CASSRQGAPIDEKLFF	TGTGCCAGCAGCAGACAGGGGGCGCCGATCGATGAAAAACTGTTTTTT
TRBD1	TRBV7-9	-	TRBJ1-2	CASSLVQGVNYGYTF	TGTGCCAGCAGCTTAGTTCAGGGGGTTAACTATGGCTACACCTTC
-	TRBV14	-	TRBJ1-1	CASSQDRGWDTEAFF	TGTGCCAGCAGCCAAGACAGGGGTTGGGACACTGAAGCTTTCTTT
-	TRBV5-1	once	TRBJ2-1	CASSLAAGKIYEQFF	TGCGCCAGCAGCTTGGCTGCGGGGAAGATCTATGAGCAGTTCTTC
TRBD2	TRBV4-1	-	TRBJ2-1	CASSGVAGATYNEQFF	TGCGCCAGCAGCGGTGTAGCGGGGGCGACTTACAATGAGCAGTTCTTC
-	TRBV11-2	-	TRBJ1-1	CASSNGRGNTEAFF	TGTGCCAGCAGCAATGGACGGGGGAACACTGAAGCTTTCTTT
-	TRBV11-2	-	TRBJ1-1	CASSLAGGAAEAFF	TGTGCCAGCAGCTTAGCCGGGGGAGCGGCTGAAGCTTTCTTT
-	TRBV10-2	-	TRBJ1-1	CASTEGLMNTEAFF	TGCGCCAGCACTGAGGGACTCATGAACACTGAAGCTTTCTTT
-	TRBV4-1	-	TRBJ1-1	CASSQDREEAFF	TGCGCCAGCAGCCAAGATCGAGAGGAAGCTTTCTTT
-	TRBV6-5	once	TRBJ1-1	CASRRTRESGRWAFF	TGTGCCAGCAGACGTACCAGGGAATCGGGCCGGTGGGCTTTCTTT
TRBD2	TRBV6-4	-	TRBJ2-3	CASSDGTSGGTDTQYF	TGTGCCAGCAGTGACGGGACTAGCGGGGGCACAGATACGCAGTATTTT
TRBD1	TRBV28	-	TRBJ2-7	CASKNGQVLNYEQYF	TGTGCCAGCAAAAACGGACAGGTGTTAAACTACGAGCAGTACTTC
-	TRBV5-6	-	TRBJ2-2	CASSSVAVPAGELFF	TGTGCCAGCAGCTCGGTGGCAGTCCCCGCCGGGGAGCTGTTTTTC
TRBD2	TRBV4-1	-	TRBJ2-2	CASSLGGGVGTGELFF	TGCGCCAGCAGCTTAGGCGGGGGAGTAGGCACCGGGGAGCTGTTTTTT